A selection of T cell receptor beta chains follows, all from one sample in a study of cytomegalovirus exposure and HLA in healthy donors. TCRdb's table, derived via immunoSEQ multiplex PCR, lists solely in-frame clones and lacks some. The sample records fewer than 40,000 clones, about 60% being singletons. The sample comprised PBMCs. The receptors derive from a man between 45 and 60 years old in good health and CMV-seropositive. CDR3s include the opening cysteine and the closing phenylalanine or tryptophan.

>TRBV7-6|TRBJ2-5
CASSFGLGLQETQYF
>TRBV10-1|TRBJ2-3
CASSLSGGGTDTQYF
>TRBV27|TRBJ1-1
CASSRKGGGTEAFF
>TRBV7-8|TRBJ2-7
CASSLPRQDEQYF
>TRBV5-1|TRBJ2-7
CASSLENSYEQYF
>TRBV28|TRBJ1-5
CASTQGTPSNQPQHF
>TRBV6-1|TRBJ1-5
CASSEAGVGNQPQHF
>TRBV5-6|TRBJ2-5
CASSLAETQYF
>TRBV4-1|TRBJ1-4
CASGGSTSEKLFF
>TRBV29-1|TRBJ2-7
CSVERAYEQYF
>TRBV7-8|TRBJ2-7
CASTLETEQYF
>TRBV5-4|TRBJ2-5
CASSFPGLAPETQYF
>TRBV6-5|TRBJ1-2
CASTSGGTGDYTF
>TRBV7-6|TRBJ2-1
CASSPQSDRLNNEQFF
>TRBV6-6|TRBJ1-4
CASSFEGGEKLFF
>TRBV5-1|TRBJ2-1
CASSEGTYNEQFF
>TRBV29-1|TRBJ1-1
CSVEASWEGDKAFF
>TRBV9|TRBJ1-2
CASSVMGNINYGYTF